This T cell receptor beta chain was sequenced for a study of OX40 agonist ivuxolimab in advanced cancers. On the study more broadly: Three patients responded partially, comprising one with hepatocellular carcinoma and two with cutaneous melanoma. General study findings and limits: Dosing at 0.1 to 3.0 mg/kg was accompanied by clonal expansion of CD4+ and CD8+ blood T cells by week 6.

Samples of blood were obtained at baseline, on cycle 4 day 1, and on cycle 7 day 1. Generated by immunoSEQ multiplex PCR, the TCRdb table keeps only in-frame clones and is missing some. The table records 60,000 to 80,000 clones, 80% to 90% of them present only once. On this clone: What it binds is unknown.

The CDR3 spans 14 residues. Germline values: CDR1 MNHEY, CDR2 SVGAGI. Trimming cost V 6 bases and J 5 bases, with 16 bases left between them. The sequence was collected from an adult with an advanced solid tumor such as melanoma, head and neck, liver or kidney cancer. This specimen was CD4+ or CD8+ T cells sorted from blood, taken in a trial of the OX40 agonist ivuxolimab. The chain joins TRBV6-5 to TRBJ1-1, with a weak D call TRBD1 (6 bases). The CDR3 region has the DNA TGTGCCAGCAGCCCACTTGGGGGCCGGACTGAAGCTTTCTTT. Translation: CASSPLGGRTEAFF.